The 20 T cell receptor beta chains listed next were all sequenced from one sample in a study of cytomegalovirus exposure and HLA in healthy donors. With 60 Vbeta and 13 Jbeta primers, the PCR was carried out. Here immunoSEQ multiplex PCR was the method, and the copy in TCRdb shows in-frame clones only, minus some. The data contain about 110,000 clones, more than 60% of them singletons. Sequencing input: PBMCs. These receptors all come from a woman in her fifties or sixties in good health and CMV-seropositive.

The gene calls are TRBV4-3 and TRBJ1-5; no reliable D call. Trimming shortened V by 0 bases and J by 5 bases, and 11 bases separated the two germline ends. The CDR3 runs 15 residues. The germline V gene encodes CDR1 LGHNA and CDR2 YSLEER. CDR3 residues: CASSQDGGGDQPQHF. The CDR3 DNA follows: TGCGCCAGCAGCCAAGATGGAGGCGGGGATCAGCCCCAGCATTTT.

CDR3 in DNA: TGTGCCAGCACCAGGGGGCCCGGAACCGGGGAGCTGTTTTTT. Its translation is CASTRGPGTGELFF. The chain uses TRBV6-4 and TRBJ2-2; 8 positions match TRBD1. In germline, CDR1 is MRHNA, CDR2 SNTAGT. Trimming cost V 7 bases and J 5 bases; bases outside gene matches: 6. This CDR3 spans 14 amino acids.

The chain joins TRBV5-1 to TRBJ2-5, with D tentatively TRBD1 (5 bases). The CDR3 is 14 amino acids. V was shortened by 4 bases and J by 1 base, with 11 bases between the two germline ends. Germline V gene sequence: CDR1 SGHRS, CDR2 YFSETQ. CDR3: CASSAFGAQETQYF. The CDR3 region has the DNA TGCGCCAGCAGCGCCTTTGGGGCCCAAGAGACCCAGTACTTC.

The chain joins TRBV6-5 to TRBJ1-1; D is unclear. V was clipped by 0 bases and J by 2 bases, with 7 bases between them. The length of the CDR3 is 14 residues. Germline V gene lookup returns CDR1 MNHEY and CDR2 SVGAGI. The CDR3 coding sequence is TGTGCCAGCAGTTACTCGGGAGCAAACACTGAAGCTTTCTTT. Amino acids: CASSYSGANTEAFF.

There are a few counts of this clone. The genes are TRBV9 and TRBJ2-1; 7 nucleotides align to TRBD2. V was clipped by 6 bases and J by 9 bases; unmatched bases: 15. In germline, CDR1 is SGDLS, CDR2 YYNGEE. This CDR3 spans 15 amino acids. The CDR3 DNA reads TGTGCCAGCACCGCGGGAAGCGGGGCGTCGGGTGAGCAGTTCTTC. Translating it yields CASTAGSGASGEQFF.

The chain uses TRBV30 and TRBJ1-4, with D unclear. V gave up 4 bases and J gave up 0 bases, with 15 bases separating them. This CDR3 region has 16 residues. CDR1 GTSNPN and CDR2 SVGIG come from the germline V gene (reference sequence). Written as DNA, the CDR3 is TGTGCCTGGACAGGCCGAAAATTCTCAACTAATGAAAAACTGTTTTTT. Residues: CAWTGRKFSTNEKLFF.

This chain uses TRBV6-1 with TRBJ1-2; 12 bases agree with TRBD1. The V gene end was trimmed by 6 bases and the J gene end by 1 base; junction bases not matched to a gene: 3. CDR1 and CDR2 (germline): MNHNS, SASEGT. CDR3 length equals 15 residues. The CDR3 protein is CASRGQGAGNYGYTF. In nucleotides, the CDR3 is TGTGCCAGCAGGGGACAGGGGGCAGGTAACTATGGCTACACCTTC.

The V gene is TRBV2, the J gene TRBJ1-2, with 8 bases fitting TRBD1. This CDR3 has 13 residues. The germline gives CDR1 SNHLY, CDR2 FYNNEI. The V and J ends lost 10 bases and 8 bases, in that order; junction bases with no gene match: 12. The CDR3 DNA reads TGTGCCATAGCCGACAGGGGTTTCTGGGGCTACACCTTC. Amino acid sequence: CAIADRGFWGYTF.

V gene TRBV6-1 combines with J gene TRBJ2-4; 7 nucleotides agree with TRBD1. J lost 11 bases, V lost 6 bases, and 10 bases had no gene match. The V gene's germline CDR1 is MNHNS and CDR2 SASEGT. This CDR3 has 13 residues. The CDR3 DNA is TGTGCCAGCAGGCGTACCGGGACAGAGGTTCAGTACTTC. Amino acids: CASRRTGTEVQYF.

This clone was counted a single time. This rearrangement joins TRBV2 to TRBJ1-2, with D unresolved. Trimming took off 7 bases at V and 2 bases at J, with 11 bases between the two ends. Looked up from germline, CDR1 is SNHLY and CDR2 is FYNNEI. The CDR3 consists of 13 residues. The CDR3 DNA follows: TGTGCCAGCACCCAGGAGGCGAACTATGGCTACACCTTC. Translated: CASTQEANYGYTF. Full variable domain (outside the CDR3, taken from reference TRBV2 and TRBJ1-2): EPEVTQTPSHQVTQMGQEVILRCVPISNHLYFYWYRQILGQKVEFLVSFYNNEISEKSEIFDDQFSVERPDGSNFTLKIRSTKLEDSAMYFCASTQEANYGYTFGSGTRLTVV.

This clone counts as medium-sized. The chain has TRBV27 and TRBJ2-3, with a tentative D call TRBD1 (5 bases). CDR1 MNHEY and CDR2 SMNVEV come from the germline V gene (reference sequence). The CDR3 loop spans 14 amino acids. V shed 4 bases and J shed 6 bases, with 14 bases lying between them. CDR3 sequence: CASSSSTQGDTQYF. For the CDR3, the DNA is TGTGCCAGCAGTTCGTCAACTCAGGGTGATACGCAGTATTTT.

The V call is TRBV7-2, the J call TRBJ2-5, with 8 bases fitting TRBD2. CDR1 is SGHTA and CDR2 is FQGNSA in the germline V gene. Trimming removed 1 base from V and 5 bases from J; junction bases left unmatched: 6. CDR3 length equals 15 residues. CDR3 DNA sequence: TGTGCCAGCAGCTTAGGGGGCGGGGGGACCGAGACCCAGTACTTC. Translated: CASSLGGGGTETQYF.

The V gene is TRBV5-1, the J gene TRBJ1-1, with a possible D match to TRBD1 (5 bases). Germline lookup yields CDR1 SGHRS and CDR2 YFSETQ. The CDR3 sequence is 17 residues long. V was clipped by 2 bases and J by 8 bases, with 25 bases between them. The CDR3 nucleotides read TGCGCCAGCAGCTTCCATAGCGTGATGGGGGTGGCGGGGGAAGCTTTCTTT. It translates to CASSFHSVMGVAGEAFF.

The chain joins TRBV2 to TRBJ2-1, with 10 bases fitting TRBD2. The germline gives CDR1 SNHLY, CDR2 FYNNEI. V lost 4 bases to trimming and J lost 4 bases; unmatched junction nucleotides: 4. This CDR3 has 15 residues. CDR3 protein: CASSVPSGGYNEQFF. The DNA for the CDR3 is TGTGCCAGCAGTGTCCCTAGCGGGGGTTACAATGAGCAGTTCTTC.

V and J are TRBV2 and TRBJ1-5; D gene ambiguous. The CDR3 extends over 16 amino acids. V lost 0 bases to trimming and J lost 2 bases, with 11 bases between them. Germline V gene data show CDR1 as SNHLY and CDR2 as FYNNEI. The DNA of the CDR3 is TGTGCCAGCAGTGAAGCGGCCGGGGTAGGCAATCAGCCCCAGCATTTT. Its translation is CASSEAAGVGNQPQHF. The full variable domain, completed using reference TRBV2 and TRBJ1-5, is EPEVTQTPSHQVTQMGQEVILRCVPISNHLYFYWYRQILGQKVEFLVSFYNNEISEKSEIFDDQFSVERPDGSNFTLKIRSTKLEDSAMYFCASSEAAGVGNQPQHFGDGTRLSIL.

The rearrangement joins TRBV5-1 to TRBJ2-1; the match to TRBD1 covers 8 bases. J was trimmed by 3 bases and V by 0 bases; bases with no gene match: 5. From germline, CDR1 is SGHRS and CDR2 YFSETQ. This CDR3 spans 16 amino acids. The CDR3 DNA reads TGCGCCAGCAGCTTGGCCGACAGGGGCCGCTACAATGAGCAGTTCTTC. Amino acids: CASSLADRGRYNEQFF.

This clone was counted a few times. V is TRBV16 and J is TRBJ1-1, with TRBD1 matching 7 bases. The CDR3 is 15 amino acids. Trimming took 4 bases from V and 1 from J; bases not matched to a gene: 6. CDR1 is KGHSY, CDR2 FQNENV, per germline. The CDR3 here is CASSLRTGKNTEAFF. For the CDR3, the DNA is TGTGCCAGCAGCCTAAGGACAGGAAAGAACACTGAAGCTTTCTTT. Looking up the rest from reference TRBV16 and TRBJ1-1 gives the full variable domain: GEEVAQTPKHLVRGEGQKAKLYCAPIKGHSYVFWYQQVLKNEFKFLISFQNENVFDETGMPKERFSAKCLPNSPCSLEIQATKLEDSAVYFCASSLRTGKNTEAFFGQGTRLTVV.

This clone turned up a few times. J is TRBJ1-5 and V is TRBV5-1, with 7 bases lining up with TRBD1. Germline CDR1 SGHRS, CDR2 YFSETQ. The CDR3 covers 14 residues. The V gene end was trimmed by 4 bases and the J gene end by 3 bases; junction bases not matched to a gene: 4. The DNA for the CDR3 is TGCGCCAGCAGCCCAGGACAGGACAATCAGCCCCAGCATTTT. Translated, it gives CASSPGQDNQPQHF.

The rearrangement uses TRBV7-8 and TRBJ2-5, with TRBD1 identical over 7 bases. The trim removed 5 bases at V and 7 bases at J, leaving 13 bases unmatched. This CDR3 region has 15 residues. Germline V gives CDR1 SGHVS, CDR2 FQNEAQ. The CDR3 DNA is TGTGCCAGCAGCAACAGGGGAGTGGGAAGAGGGACCCAGTACTTC. Its translation: CASSNRGVGRGTQYF.

The V call is TRBV28, the J call TRBJ1-4, with 7 bases that match TRBD1. Germline V gives CDR1 MDHEN, CDR2 SYDVKM. With V trimmed by 6 bases and J by 7 bases, 8 bases remained unmatched. This CDR3 region has 14 residues. Here the CDR3 reads CASSLGGRSEKLFF. Written as DNA, the CDR3 is TGTGCCAGCAGCCTAGGGGGCCGCAGTGAAAAACTGTTTTTT.